The text below deals with one T cell receptor beta chain. This clone was seen just once. It has no known antigen specificity. No much larger clonotype is one base removed from it; base qualities were not supplied. The cohort comprised under 700 healthy bone marrow donors. At the time of sampling, every cohort member was nominally healthy, though immune exposures that went unrecorded were likely present. The donor tested CMV seronegative, placing the donor among the 350 or so seronegative members of the cohort. Every donor gave a peripheral blood sample, and the peripheral blood mononuclear cells from that sample were used for TCR beta sequencing. The Qiagen DNeasy Blood Extraction Kit was used to extract genomic DNA from the blood cell samples. This specimen comes from a study of cytomegalovirus exposure and HLA in healthy donors (dated by TCRdb to 2016 to 2017). Describing the broader study: In an earlier analysis of fewer than 750 of the donors, less than 350 Gb of sequence data and some 120 million unique TCR beta sequences from about 190 million T cells were reported. About 300 gigabases of sequencing data and around 85 million unique TCR sequences made up an early release that covered several hundred HLA-typed donors. Of the approximately 400 genotyped donors, over 65% fell in the genetic ancestry cluster associated with self-reported Caucasian donors. The aim of the study was to test whether cataloging public T cell receptors could identify signatures of past pathogen exposure. Using immunosequencing, the study profiled T cell repertoires from 640 or so subjects and related those repertoires to cytomegalovirus serostatus. Along with the roughly 670-subject first cohort, a separate validation cohort of over a hundred different subjects was used. The study combined high-throughput TCR immunosequencing, statistical association of individual TCRs with disease status, and machine learning to predict cytomegalovirus infection status. A later analysis re-analyzed previously published TCR beta repertoires from approximately 700 donors and added high-resolution HLA genotyping to study TCR occurrence patterns. The later analysis used no new phenotypic data to find candidate immune exposures, relying instead on TCR beta sequences and their occurrence across donors. To decide whether each TCR beta V gene segment behaved as functional or pseudogenic, an earlier analysis of approximately 600 of the donors relied on high-throughput TCR beta sequencing. Donor age, sex, ethnicity and CMV serostatus were compiled alongside the repertoire data. A later genetic analysis used genome-wide SNP genotypes for about three fifths of the 666 donors, treating that subset as a discovery cohort. All discovery cohort repertoires had been generated using a single sequencing platform. HLA typing covered class I and class II loci at four-digit resolution. Typing coverage differed by locus: A, B, C, DRB1 and DQB1 were typed in about 620-640 donors, DQA1 in about 510, DPA1 in approximately 610, and DPB1 in about 450. Roughly five DR-DQ haplotypes were handled as single units for association and clustering, since linkage in the cohort was strong. Among 398 genotyped donors of the cohort, an average of 235,054 unique TCR beta nucleotide sequences were sequenced per donor, roughly a sixth of them non-productive. Beyond this particular receptor, the publication reports: A cluster of highly shared sequence variants was judged likely to be a technical artifact of the sequencing pipeline. Approximately 18 rarely observed V segments, including chromosome 9 orphons, were excluded from the earlier analysis of several hundred of the donors because counts were too low. The authors suggested that the approach could potentially be extended to other disease states and immunological phenotypes. A total of about 150 TCR beta chains were listed by the study as associated with cytomegalovirus. Most CMV-associated TCR beta chains appeared to be HLA-restricted in a later analysis, and the HLA associations seemed to be driven largely by CMV exposure. HLA typing was unavailable for some donors at each locus, so association tests used only the typed subset. The classifier was reported to diagnose cytomegalovirus status with high specificity and sensitivity in both the original and validation cohorts. In an earlier analysis of about 600 of the donors, most TCR beta V segments appeared in productive rearrangements about 90% or about 30% of the time, broadly matching IMGT annotations. In this cohort, only TCR beta chains were sequenced, and detectable features were limited by the absence of alpha or paired-chain data. A later analysis reported that several top co-occurrence clusters appeared linked to parvovirus B19, influenza, CMV and Epstein-Barr virus. A later genetic analysis associated a missense DCLRE1C variant with V-gene and J-gene trimming of TCR beta chains, and an independent cohort replicated the association. A later analysis found that HLA-associated TCR beta chains were more clonally expanded and had lower generation probabilities than equally common non-associated chains. While some public TCRs were present in many individuals, most TCR sequences turned up only very rarely across donors. Immune exposure information for the cohort was limited to CMV serostatus. A further reported finding was that TCR beta sequences accurately predicted the HLA-A and HLA-B alleles for most subjects in the first cohort. According to a later analysis, TCR association rates differed among HLA loci, with DRB1 alleles showing the most associated TCRs and HLA-C alleles showing the fewest. Roughly uniform sequencing depth across donors was assumed in presence/absence analyses, although this assumption may not hold. A later analysis associated 15,000 to 20,000 TCR beta sequences with specific HLA alleles at a false discovery rate of 0.05. Correlated functional status among segregating V segments might be attributable to linkage disequilibrium, but an unknown experimental factor could not be ruled out. In a later genetic analysis, fewer N-insertions in productive TCRs were reported among donors in an Asian-associated ancestry cluster than the roughly 700-donor mean. When HLA alleles, especially DR and DQ, strongly co-occurred, attributing TCR associations to individual alleles was difficult. A few of the identified cytomegalovirus-associated TCR beta chains were confirmed in vitro to be specific for cytomegalovirus antigens.

Libraries were prepared through the immunoSEQ multiplex PCR assay. For the multiplex PCR, a mixture combining 60 forward primers for TCR Vbeta segments and 13 reverse primers for TCR Jbeta segments was used. A multiplex PCR assay on genomic DNA amplified the CDR3 region of rearranged TCR beta genes. The amplified TCR beta libraries were sequenced on the Illumina HiSeq System as 87-base-pair reads. Per the authors' processing: In a later analysis, 70 million to 95 million unique TCR beta chains were counted across the 650 to 700 repertoires, and roughly 9.9 million of these chains were shared by at least two donors. A nearest-neighbor algorithm error-corrected the raw reads and collapsed the reads into unique sequences, merging closely related sequences to remove PCR and sequencing errors. V, D and J gene segments were assigned by aligning CDR3 sequences to IMGT reference sequences. Each retained sequence needed at least a six-nucleotide match to both a V gene segment and a J gene segment. Rearrangements were classified as productive when the CDR3 lacked stop codons and remained in frame with V and J, and all other rearrangements were classified as non-productive. Following IMGT convention, CDR3 was defined as the stretch from the second conserved V-encoded cysteine up to the conserved J-encoded phenylalanine. The earlier analysis of a few hundred of the donors excluded any sequence lacking an unambiguous match to a single V gene segment. In an earlier analysis of about 590 of the donors, a V segment was called functional when productive rearrangements were above 56.7%, and segregating when the standard deviation between donors exceeded 5%. A statistical classification framework was built to diagnose cytomegalovirus status from the catalog of TCR beta chain sequences. In a later analysis, V and J genes were assigned by comparing TCR nucleotide sequences against IMGT/GENE-DB human TR gene sequences. A later analysis assigned CDR3 sequences and most-parsimonious VDJ recombination scenarios with the TCRdist pipeline. In a later analysis, each TCR beta chain was defined by its CDR3 amino acid sequence together with its V-gene family, and reads without a unique V-gene family were excluded. A later analysis removed 592 highly shared, low-generation-probability nucleotide sequences to deal with suspected cross-contamination and a sequencing artifact. In a later analysis, a clonal expansion index was calculated for each public chain from normalized within-repertoire ranks of inferred template counts. In a later analysis, generation probabilities were computed with a VDJ recombination model fitted to out-of-frame rearrangements, and the resulting probabilities were checked against IGoR. In a later analysis, hypergeometric tests were used to score TCR-TCR, TCR-HLA and TCR-CMV co-occurrence, with a repertoire-size bias correction applied to TCR pairs. False discovery rates were estimated in a later analysis by permuting HLA or CMV assignments 20 times. In a later analysis, co-occurring TCRs were grouped using DBSCAN, and TCRdist sequence similarity was added for clustering within HLA-allele-positive subsets. Repertoires with fewer than 30,000 or more than 120,000 public chains were left out of co-occurrence clustering, as were about 5 repertoires with anomalous nucleotide sharing. TCRdb took over this immuneACCESS table, retaining in-frame rearrangements with V and J assigned. Such tables are incomplete; in checked studies, under half of the missing clones stem from an unresolved V gene, and the remainder is unexplained. From that table come the V and J calls and clone size; the DNA was used to work out D and trimming. The sample records 150,000 or so clones, approximately 71% of which are singletons. Clones ranked in the top ten supply approximately 1.5% of the sample.

Sequences were obtained from PBMCs. This TCR derives from a girl aged 10 to 17 in good health and CMV-seronegative.

The DNA reads TGTGCCAGCATCCGGGACTCCAGCACAGATACGCAGTATTTT. The encoded protein is CASIRDSSTDTQYF. The V and J segments used are TRBV7-9 and TRBJ2-3, with TRBD2 perhaps the D gene, on 6 matching bases. As encoded in the germline V gene (reference sequence), CDR1 is SEHNR while CDR2 is FQNEAQ. The CDR3 runs 14 amino acids, cysteine and phenylalanine included. Solely the CDR3 DNA is kept, with 42 bases framed from the first base. V and J lose 7 bases and 0 bases, and a span of 11 bases separates them.